The 17 T cell receptor beta chains reported below all come from one sample, sequenced in a study of T and B cells in COVID-19 patients. Multiplex PCR with BIOMED2 TRB-A/B primer pools amplified TRB rearrangements. TCRdb independently ran MiXCR on the multiplex PCR reads; one entry per CDR3 protein. Among around 12,000 distinct CDR3 sequences listed, around 30% were seen once. TRB was amplified from approximately 250-480 ng of blood genomic DNA. Sequencing input: blood. These receptors originate from a human donor with active COVID-19.

This clonotype is medium-sized (0.01 to 0.1%) in the sample. The gene calls are TRBV6-2 or TRBV6-3 and TRBJ2-3, with 8 bases aligning to TRBD1. The CDR3 runs 14 residues. J gave up 0 bases and V 10 bases, and 6 bases lay outside the gene matches. Germline V gene sequence: CDR1 MNHEY, CDR2 SVGEGT. CDR3 in DNA: TGTGCCATCCGGGACAGGCAGAGCACAGATACGCAGTATTTT. Translated: CAIRDRQSTDTQYF.

In its sample, this clonotype is medium-sized. The chain joins TRBV19 to TRBJ2-7; D is possibly TRBD1 or TRBD2 (5 bases each). Germline-derived CDR1 and CDR2 are LNHDA and SQIVND (reference sequence). The CDR3 is made up of 16 amino acids. Trimming took off 4 bases at V and 5 bases at J, with 21 bases between the two ends. The CDR3 DNA is TGTGCCAGTAGTACGGGGTACCGGGGCAGAGGTAACGAGCAGTACTTC. Its protein is CASSTGYRGRGNEQYF.

The CDR3 bases are TGTGCCAGCAGTGAAAATCCAGGGAGGAGTAATGGCTACACCTTC. It is translated as CASSENPGRSNGYTF. The chain recombines TRBV6-1 with TRBJ1-2, with a possible D match to TRBD1 (5 bases). The CDR3 contains 15 residues. The germline V and J ends were trimmed by 2 bases and 6 bases, with 16 bases remaining between them. The germline gives CDR1 MNHNS, CDR2 SASEGT.

This clonotype is medium-sized. The V call is TRBV29-1, the J call TRBJ2-3; 9 bases match TRBD2. V lost 2 bases to trimming and J lost 1 base; unmatched junction nucleotides: 7. From germline, CDR1 is SQVTM and CDR2 ANQGSEA. CDR3 size: 16 residues. The CDR3 here is CSVELAGRRGTDTQYF. The CDR3, as DNA: TGCAGCGTTGAACTAGCGGGACGAAGGGGCACAGATACGCAGTATTTT.

V gene TRBV7-2 combines with J gene TRBJ1-1; D is perhaps TRBD1 (6 bases). The CDR3 is 16 residues long. V was cut by 1 base and J by 1 base, with 13 bases left in between. Germline V gene data show CDR1 as SGHTA and CDR2 as FQGNSA. DNA of the CDR3: TGTGCCAGCAGCTTAGGGTTGACCAGGGGGAACACTGAAGCTTTCTTT. It encodes CASSLGLTRGNTEAFF.

The chain is built from TRBV28 and TRBJ2-3; TRBD2 matches at 9 bases. The CDR3 is 15 residues long. J was trimmed by 7 bases and V by 6 bases; bases with no gene match: 11. Germline CDR1 MDHEN, CDR2 SYDVKM. The CDR3 here is CASSLGGLATNTQYF. CDR3 nucleotide sequence: TGTGCCAGCAGCCTGGGGGGACTAGCTACAAATACGCAGTATTTT.

By proportion, this clonotype is medium-sized. The chain uses TRBV5-5 and TRBJ2-2, with TRBD2 identical over 10 bases. The CDR3 covers 15 residues. Trimming took 7 bases from V and 2 from J; bases not matched to a gene: 5. CDR1 is SGHKS and CDR2 is YYEKEE in the germline V gene (reference sequence). As DNA, the CDR3 is TGTGCCAGCCTTACTAGCGGGGTTAACACCGGGGAGCTGTTTTTT. As protein: CASLTSGVNTGELFF.

This clonotype has only a few counts. The chain is built from TRBV6-5 and TRBJ2-7, with D possibly TRBD2 on 6 matching bases. V lost 6 bases, J lost 4 bases, and 19 bases lay in between. Looked up from germline, CDR1 is MNHEY and CDR2 is SVGAGI. CDR3 length equals 15 residues. This CDR3 is CASRVGGDREYEQYF. DNA for the CDR3: TGTGCCAGCAGGGTCGGGGGTGATCGCGAGTACGAGCAGTACTTC.

The CDR3 here is CSATGTGNYNEQFF. Written as DNA, the CDR3 is TGCAGTGCTACTGGGACAGGGAACTACAATGAGCAGTTCTTC. V is TRBV20-1 and J is TRBJ2-1, with 9 bases fitting TRBD1. Germline-derived CDR1 and CDR2 are DFQATT and SNEGSKA (reference sequence). Trimming removed 4 bases from V and 3 bases from J; junction bases left unmatched: 4. The CDR3 loop spans 14 amino acids.

This clonotype has just a few counts. This rearrangement joins TRBV6-1 to TRBJ1-6; possibly TRBD1 for D (6 bases). The length of the CDR3 is 16 residues. Germline CDR1 is MNHNS and CDR2 is SASEGT. V shed 3 bases and J shed 9 bases, with 18 bases lying between them. The CDR3 nucleotides are TGTGCCAGCAGTGACCTACAGGGTAGACGTTTTTCACCCCTCCACTTT. Protein product: CASSDLQGRRFSPLHF.

On this clonotype itself: It is unclear where the CDR3 begins or ends on the DNA, so no DNA is shown, and the CDR3 is as TCRdb lists it. V usage is TRBV7-5 and J usage is TRBJ2-3; the table's TRBD2 call for D was not verified on the DNA. TRBV7-5 is an annotated pseudogene. Both ends counted, the CDR3 spans 17 residues. The chain's CDR3 is CISVPAALVPVTDTQYF.

This clonotype is labeled as medium-sized (0.01 to 0.1%). V is TRBV5-5 and J is TRBJ1-4; 10 bases are a match to TRBD1. J was trimmed by 8 bases and V by 1 base; bases with no gene match: 5. Looked up from germline, CDR1 is SGHKS and CDR2 is YYEKEE (reference sequence). The CDR3 length is 15 residues. CDR3 sequence: CASSLRDRGWEKLFF. The CDR3, as DNA: TGTGCCAGCAGCTTGCGGGACAGGGGATGGGAAAAACTGTTTTTT.

This clonotype came up a few times. The rearrangement links TRBV15 to TRBJ1-6; no reliable D call. CDR3 length: 14 residues. Per germline, CDR1 LNHNV and CDR2 YYDKDF (reference sequence). Between the trimmed V and J ends, which lost 3 bases and 3 bases, there was a span of 6 bases. CDR3 sequence reads: CATSSRHYNSPLHF. The CDR3 coding sequence is TGTGCCACCAGCAGCAGACACTATAATTCACCCCTCCACTTT.

The gene calls are TRBV5-1 and TRBJ2-3; weak D call: TRBD2 (5 bases). In germline, CDR1 is SGHRS, CDR2 YFSETQ. CDR3 length equals 14 residues. V lost 0 bases to trimming and J lost 2 bases, with 7 bases between them. As DNA, the CDR3 is TGCGCCAGCAGCTTGGGAGGGTTCACAGATACGCAGTATTTT. Translation gives CASSLGGFTDTQYF.

This clonotype showed up just once. This sequence joins TRBV13 and TRBJ2-1; TRBD1 aligns across 10 bases. With V trimmed by 6 bases and J by 6 bases, 11 bases remained unmatched. The CDR3 contains 16 residues. Germline V lookup: CDR1 PRHDT, CDR2 FYEKMQ (reference sequence). The CDR3 reads CASSQQTGGAGNEQFF. CDR3 sequence (DNA): TGTGCCAGCAGTCAGCAGACAGGGGGCGCGGGCAATGAGCAGTTCTTC.

This clonotype came up a few times. The rearrangement joins TRBV5-1 to TRBJ1-1; no clear D gene. This CDR3 has 15 residues. Trimming left V 6 bases short and J 1 base short, with 16 bases between. Germline assignment: CDR1 SGHRS and CDR2 YFSETQ. The CDR3 nucleotides read TGCGCCAGCATTGGACCCGCTCACTCGAACACTGAAGCTTTCTTT. Encoded protein: CASIGPAHSNTEAFF.

Sample share makes this clonotype medium-sized. This chain uses TRBV30 with TRBJ2-2; possibly TRBD2 for D (6 bases). Per germline, CDR1 GTSNPN and CDR2 SVGIG (reference sequence). Trimming shortened V by 3 bases and J by 1 base, and 12 bases separated the two germline ends. The CDR3 sequence is 15 residues long. This CDR3 is CAWRWRGMNTGELFF. CDR3 DNA sequence: TGTGCCTGGAGGTGGAGGGGTATGAACACCGGGGAGCTGTTTTTT.